This T cell receptor (beta chain) was observed in a study of cytomegalovirus exposure and HLA in healthy donors. General study points: Later analysis associated a missense DCLRE1C variant with TCR beta V- and J-gene trimming.

PCR involved 60 Vbeta and 13 Jbeta primers. In the authors' methods: In a later analysis, the count reached some 75 million unique TCR beta chains, with approximately 10 million shared. The protocol was immunoSEQ multiplex PCR, while the TCRdb copy is restricted to in-frame clones and leaves out a portion. V, J and clone size were drawn from that table, and D and trimming were deduced from the DNA. The sample includes tens of thousands of clones, roughly 65% of them seen just once. Note on this clone: Its antigen remains unknown.

Sequencing input: PBMCs. The sequence was obtained from a woman in her twenties or thirties in good health and CMV-seronegative.

The chain's CDR3 is CASSLEVGAYGYTF. DNA for the CDR3: TGCGCCAGCAGCTTGGAAGTGGGGGCCTATGGCTACACCTTC. This chain connects TRBV5-1 to TRBJ1-2, with D maybe TRBD1 (6 bases). With 0 bases removed from V and 4 bases from J, the gap between germline ends came to 10 bases. The CDR3 has 14 amino acids. From germline, CDR1 is SGHRS and CDR2 YFSETQ.